One sample yielded the 8 T cell receptor beta chains listed below, sequenced in a study of blood T cell repertoires in COVID-19. Profiled with immunoSEQ multiplex PCR; TCRdb holds only in-frame clones, not every one. The sample holds roughly 250,000 clones, 80% to 95% seen once. Sample: peripheral blood. The receptors were gathered from a person aged 18 to 35 with COVID-19, enrolled during active disease.

The rearrangement links TRBV9 to TRBJ2-7, with a weak D call TRBD1 (7 bases). With 0 bases removed from V and 5 bases from J, the gap between germline ends came to 12 bases. The germline V gene has CDR1 SGDLS and CDR2 YYNGEE. The CDR3 has 14 residues. CDR3 in amino acids: CASSVEGAGNEQYF. CDR3 bases: TGTGCCAGCAGCGTAGAGGGGGCGGGAAACGAGCAGTACTTC.

This chain connects TRBV25-1 to TRBJ2-7; tentatively, D is TRBD1 (6 bases). V lost 2 bases and J 2 bases, leaving 10 bases between the germline ends. The CDR3 is 14 amino acids. Germline V gene data show CDR1 as MGHDK and CDR2 as SYGVNS. The CDR3 DNA follows: TGTGCCAGCAGTGAAGATGGACAGACCTACGAGCAGTACTTC. This gives the protein CASSEDGQTYEQYF.

The chain employs TRBV27 and TRBJ1-1; 8 bases map to TRBD1. From germline, CDR1 is MNHEY and CDR2 SMNVEV (reference sequence). Trimming at V came to 0 bases and at J to 1 base, leaving 1 base not matched to a gene. The CDR3 contains 15 residues. CDR3 in amino acids: CASSLSGTGNTEAFF. CDR3 DNA: TGTGCCAGCAGTTTATCGGGGACAGGGAACACTGAAGCTTTCTTT.

This chain uses TRBV9 with TRBJ2-1, with 9 bases matching TRBD2. After removal of 4 bases from V and 6 bases from J, the junction contained 2 bases not matched to a gene. This CDR3 region has 13 residues. Germline V gene sequence: CDR1 SGDLS, CDR2 YYNGEE. The CDR3 is CASSMTSGNEQFF. The CDR3 coding sequence is TGTGCCAGCAGCATGACTAGCGGCAATGAGCAGTTCTTC.

The genes are TRBV11-2 and TRBJ2-7; TRBD2 might be the D (6 bases). Trimming removed 3 bases at V and 2 bases at J, with 11 bases between. The CDR3 consists of 14 residues. CDR1 and CDR2 (germline): SGHAT, FQNNGV. The CDR3, as DNA: TGTGCCAGCAGCTTTCTGGGACTTACCTACGAGCAGTACTTC. It is translated as CASSFLGLTYEQYF. Supplemented by reference TRBV11-2 and TRBJ2-7, the full variable domain reads EAGVAQSPRYKIIEKRQSVAFWCNPISGHATLYWYQQILGQGPKLLIQFQNNGVVDDSQLPKDRFSAERLKGVDSTLKIQPAKLEDSAVYLCASSFLGLTYEQYFGPGTRLTVT.

The V call is TRBV7-3, the J call TRBJ2-1; 7 bases are a match to TRBD2. The CDR3 covers 15 residues. Per the germline V gene, CDR1 is SGHTA and CDR2 is FQGTGA. V dropped 4 bases and J dropped 0; count of bases not matched to a gene: 3. DNA of the CDR3: TGTGCCAGCAGCTGGACTAGAGACTCCTACAATGAGCAGTTCTTC. It translates to CASSWTRDSYNEQFF.

The sample holds a few counts of this clone. The chain has TRBV6-1 and TRBJ2-3; possible D gene TRBD2, 5 bases. Trimming took 0 bases from V and 1 from J, leaving 17 bases between them. CDR1 and CDR2 from the germline V gene are MNHNS and SASEGT. CDR3 length equals 18 residues. The DNA for the CDR3 is TGTGCCAGCAGTGAAGCCCTGGGTAGTCGGGGAGGCACAGATACGCAGTATTTT. Translated, it gives CASSEALGSRGGTDTQYF.

The chain links TRBV9 to TRBJ2-1; TRBD2 agrees at 9 bases. Germline CDR1 SGDLS, CDR2 YYNGEE. V trimming: 3 bases; J trimming: 8 bases; junction bases outside the gene matches: 9. CDR3 size: 15 residues. Written as DNA, the CDR3 is TGTGCCAGCAGCGCCGGGACTAGCTACAGCGATGAGCAGTTCTTC. Translating it yields CASSAGTSYSDEQFF.